Each of the 25 T cell receptor beta chains below was sequenced from the same sample in a study of cytomegalovirus exposure and HLA in healthy donors. Use of 60 Vbeta and 13 Jbeta primers characterized the PCR. The protocol was immunoSEQ multiplex PCR, while the TCRdb copy is restricted to in-frame clones and leaves out a portion. This sample has roughly 160,000 clones, with over 60% found just once. The sequencing input was PBMCs. The receptors stem from a woman in her 30s in good health and CMV-seronegative.

This clone came up once. This chain uses TRBV14 with TRBJ1-1; D uncertain. Trimming cost V 5 bases and J 8 bases, with 9 bases left between them. The CDR3 consists of 11 residues. Germline lookup yields CDR1 SGHDN and CDR2 FVKESK. The CDR3 reads CASSSRHEAFF. The CDR3 DNA reads TGTGCCAGCAGCTCCCGACACGAAGCTTTCTTT.

The chain joins TRBV9 to TRBJ2-5; D might be TRBD2 (6 bases). The J call could be wrong; TRBJ2-7 is a better fit for the DNA end. CDR3 length: 14 amino acids. Germline CDR1 SGDLS, CDR2 YYNGEE. CDR3 DNA: TGTGCCAGCAGCGTAGGTCAGGGACTTGCCGAGCAGTACTTC. This gives the protein CASSVGQGLAEQYF.

The chain carries TRBV9 and TRBJ2-3; 8 positions match TRBD2. This CDR3 is built from 15 residues. With V trimmed by 2 bases and J by 4 bases, 6 bases remained unmatched. The germline V gene has CDR1 SGDLS and CDR2 YYNGEE. The CDR3 spells CASSVSSGTPDTQYF. The CDR3 coding sequence is TGTGCCAGCAGCGTTAGTAGCGGGACCCCAGATACGCAGTATTTT.

V and J are TRBV28 and TRBJ2-7; TRBD2 agrees at 10 bases. V dropped 6 bases and J dropped 4; count of bases not matched to a gene: 9. Germline lookup yields CDR1 MDHEN and CDR2 SYDVKM. CDR3 size: 15 residues. CDR3 bases: TGTGCCAGCAGAATGTCCCTAGCGGGAGTATACGAGCAGTACTTC. Amino acids: CASRMSLAGVYEQYF. The full variable domain, with the rest looked up from reference TRBV28 and TRBJ2-7, is DVKVTQSSRYLVKRTGEKVFLECVQDMDHENMFWYRQDPGLGLRLIYFSYDVKMKEKGDIPEGYSVSREKKERFSLILESASTNQTSMYLCASRMSLAGVYEQYFGPGTRLTVT.

This chain connects TRBV5-1 to TRBJ2-2; the D is unclear. From germline, CDR1 is SGHRS and CDR2 YFSETQ. CDR3 length: 16 amino acids. Trimming removed 3 bases at V and 0 bases at J, with 12 bases between. CDR3 sequence reads: CASSSRRLSNTGELFF. The CDR3 DNA is TGCGCCAGCAGCTCCCGAAGACTTTCGAACACCGGGGAGCTGTTTTTT.

This clone was seen a handful of times. The chain employs TRBV7-9 and TRBJ1-1, with D possibly being TRBD1 (5 bases). Germline-derived CDR1 and CDR2 are SEHNR and FQNEAQ (reference sequence). V was shortened by 5 bases and J by 8 bases, with 12 bases between the two germline ends. CDR3 length equals 12 residues. CDR3 protein: CASSPLRTEAFF. The CDR3, as DNA: TGTGCCAGCAGCCCATTGAGGACAGAAGCTTTCTTT.

The rearrangement uses TRBV6-5 and TRBJ2-7; D call uncertain. CDR1 and CDR2 from the germline V gene are MNHEY and SVGAGI. The length of the CDR3 is 13 residues. V lost 2 bases to trimming and J lost 2 bases, with 7 bases between them. CDR3 sequence (DNA): TGTGCCAGCAGTTACAGCCCAACCTACGAGCAGTACTTC. Translating gives CASSYSPTYEQYF.

This clone has only a few counts. The DNA of the CDR3 is TGTGCCAGCAGCTTTTTACAGGGTTCTGGAAACACCATATATTTT. Translating it yields CASSFLQGSGNTIYF. The rearrangement joins TRBV5-6 to TRBJ1-3; maybe TRBD1 (6 bases). The V end was cut by 2 bases, the J end by 1 base, with 10 bases between. CDR3 size: 15 residues. Per germline, CDR1 SGHDT and CDR2 YYEEEE.

This clone was picked up a small number of times. The J gene is TRBJ2-7, the V gene TRBV30; TRBD1 is a possible D gene (6 bases). Germline-derived CDR1 and CDR2 are GTSNPN and SVGIG (reference sequence). The V gene lost 1 base and the J gene lost 4 bases, with 17 bases spanning the gap. This CDR3 is 15 amino acids long. The CDR3 reads CAWSELWTEEYEQYF. The CDR3 coding sequence is TGTGCCTGGAGTGAACTTTGGACAGAAGAATACGAGCAGTACTTC. Based on the CDR3 plus reference TRBV30 and TRBJ2-7, the full variable domain is SQTIHQWPATLVQPVGSPLSLECTVEGTSNPNLYWYRQAAGRGLQLLFYSVGIGQISSEVPQNLSASRPQDRQFILSSKKLLLSDSGFYLCAWSELWTEEYEQYFGPGTRLTVT.

The rearrangement joins TRBV29-1 to TRBJ1-5; TRBD1 matches 8 bases. This CDR3 region has 18 residues. The ends lost 5 bases at V and 0 bases at J; junction bases unmatched: 15. Germline V lookup: CDR1 SQVTM, CDR2 ANQGSEA. The CDR3 DNA follows: TGCAGCGTTCGAGTCGGGACAGGAGACGCTTATAGCAATCAGCCCCAGCATTTT. It specifies CSVRVGTGDAYSNQPQHF.

The chain has TRBV29-1 and TRBJ2-7; maybe TRBD1 (5 bases). CDR1 SQVTM and CDR2 ANQGSEA come from the germline V gene. This CDR3 has 14 residues. V was pared by 4 bases and J by 2 bases, with 15 bases between. The chain's CDR3 is CSVVFVDITYEQYF. The CDR3 DNA sequence: TGCAGCGTTGTATTTGTGGACATCACCTACGAGCAGTACTTC.

This chain links TRBV18 with TRBJ1-1; D unresolved. CDR3 length: 14 residues. V was trimmed by 3 bases and J by 1 base, leaving 9 bases between them. CDR1 and CDR2 (germline): KGHSH, LQKENI. CDR3 sequence reads: CASSPLSGNTEAFF. The DNA of the CDR3 is TGTGCCAGCTCACCTCTTAGTGGGAACACTGAAGCTTTCTTT.

The CDR3 bases are TGTGCCTGGAGGGGGCATCTCAACACTGAAGCTTTCTTT. Encoded protein: CAWRGHLNTEAFF. The rearrangement joins TRBV30 to TRBJ1-1; tentative D call: TRBD1 (5 bases). Trimming pared 3 bases from V and 2 bases from J, leaving 10 bases between. Germline V gene sequence: CDR1 GTSNPN, CDR2 SVGIG (reference sequence). This CDR3 comprises 13 residues.

With respect to this clone: An end of the junction does not agree with germline; a read error may underlie this. Other DNA sequences in this sample translate to the same CDR3. The rearrangement uses TRBV4-3 and TRBJ1-5; TRBD1 might be the D (6 bases). CDR1 is LGHNA, CDR2 YSLEER, per germline. This CDR3 comprises 15 residues. The DNA of the CDR3 is TGCGCCAGCAGCCAAGATAGGGGGTTAAATCAGCCCCAGCACTTT. It is translated as CASSQDRGLNQPQHF.

The chain links TRBV27 to TRBJ1-5, with unresolved D. With 6 bases removed from V and 4 bases from J, the gap between germline ends came to 7 bases. Looked up from germline, CDR1 is MNHEY and CDR2 is SMNVEV (reference sequence). The CDR3 is 12 residues long. CDR3 region: CASSPPNQPQHF. CDR3 coding DNA: TGTGCCAGCAGCCCTCCGAATCAGCCCCAGCATTTT.

This chain links TRBV28 with TRBJ2-7, with D perhaps TRBD1 (6 bases). CDR1 and CDR2 (germline): MDHEN, SYDVKM. The CDR3 runs 13 residues. V was trimmed by 7 bases and J by 2 bases, leaving 12 bases between them. CDR3 DNA sequence: TGTGCCAGCAACAACAGGGAAACCTACGAGCAGTACTTC. It is translated as CASNNRETYEQYF.

CDR3 region: CASSAGGMTGNTIYF. In DNA, the CDR3 is TGTGCCAGCAGCGCGGGGGGGATGACTGGAAACACCATATATTTT. V is TRBV9 and J is TRBJ1-3, with a possible D match to TRBD1 (5 bases). This CDR3 contains 15 residues. Germline lookup yields CDR1 SGDLS and CDR2 YYNGEE. V dropped 3 bases and J dropped 2 bases, with 12 bases sitting between them.

The chain has TRBV7-9 and TRBJ2-7; D is possibly TRBD2 (6 bases). The CDR3 loop spans 17 amino acids. Trimming pared 5 bases from V and 4 bases from J, leaving 24 bases between. CDR1 and CDR2 (germline): SEHNR, FQNEAQ (reference sequence). This chain's CDR3 is CASSVGPPRRVNYEQYF. CDR3 DNA: TGTGCCAGCAGCGTAGGGCCTCCTAGGAGGGTTAATTACGAGCAGTACTTC.

The genes are TRBV6-6 and TRBJ2-5; 13 bases align to TRBD2. The CDR3 runs 16 residues. V shed 5 bases and J 4 bases; nucleotides not matched to a gene: 7. Germline V gene lookup returns CDR1 MNHNY and CDR2 SVGAGI (reference sequence). The CDR3 DNA reads as TGTGCCAGCAGTCGAGGACTAGCGGGAGCTGGAGAGACCCAGTACTTC. This translates into CASSRGLAGAGETQYF.

The genes are TRBV7-9 and TRBJ2-7, with 7 bases lining up with TRBD1. This CDR3 spans 18 amino acids. Germline V gives CDR1 SEHNR, CDR2 FQNEAQ (reference sequence). V was clipped by 6 bases and J by 7 bases; unmatched bases: 24. CDR3 sequence reads: CASSSPQASDRPTGEQYF. CDR3 coding DNA: TGTGCCAGCAGTTCACCCCAAGCCTCGGACAGGCCGACTGGGGAGCAGTACTTC.

The CDR3 loop reads CASSIGGQSNQPQHF. As DNA, the CDR3 is TGTGCCAGTAGTATAGGAGGACAGAGCAATCAGCCCCAGCATTTT. The chain combines TRBV19 with TRBJ1-5; weak D call: TRBD1 (6 bases). V was clipped by 1 base and J by 1 base, with 8 bases between them. The V gene's germline CDR1 is LNHDA and CDR2 SQIVND (reference sequence). The CDR3 runs to 15 residues.

V is TRBV29-1 and J is TRBJ1-1; a weak D match, TRBD1 (5 bases). V lost 7 bases to trimming and J lost 3 bases, with 15 bases between them. Per the germline V gene, CDR1 is SQVTM and CDR2 is ANQGSEA. The length of the CDR3 is 13 residues. The chain's CDR3 is CSARGRADTEAFF. The CDR3 DNA reads TGCAGCGCTCGGGGGAGGGCGGACACTGAAGCTTTCTTT.

The sample holds a few counts of this clone. The V and J genes are TRBV2 and TRBJ2-5; TRBD2 matches at 11 bases. With the DNA end fitting TRBJ2-7 better, the J assignment may be wrong. This CDR3 is 15 amino acids long. CDR1 and CDR2 (germline): SNHLY, FYNNEI. DNA of the CDR3: TGTGCCAGCAGTCCTTATAGCGGGAGGGAGTACGAGCAGTACTTC. Protein: CASSPYSGREYEQYF.

CDR3 amino acids: CASSPLPGRASYNSPLHF. DNA of the CDR3: TGCGCCAGCAGCCCCCTACCGGGGAGAGCTTCTTATAATTCACCCCTCCACTTT. The chain employs TRBV4-1 and TRBJ1-6; D is undetermined. This CDR3 region has 18 residues. Germline V gene lookup returns CDR1 MGHRA and CDR2 YSYEKL. The ends were cut back, 4 bases at V and 4 bases at J, with 20 bases in the middle.

This chain joins TRBV11-2 and TRBJ2-2; D gene ambiguous. From germline, CDR1 is SGHAT and CDR2 FQNNGV. The CDR3 extends over 14 amino acids. Trimming shortened V by 1 base and J by 3 bases, and 6 bases separated the two germline ends. CDR3 sequence reads: CASSLGPYTGELFF. The CDR3 coding sequence is TGTGCCAGCAGCTTAGGTCCGTACACCGGGGAGCTGTTTTTT.